This TCR beta chain came from a study of blood T cell repertoires in COVID-19. Across the whole study: The samples span acute and convalescent COVID-19 from the United States, Italy and Spain.

Per the germline V gene, CDR1 is MDHEN and CDR2 is SYDVKM. The CDR3 is 11 amino acids. Trimming left V 5 bases short and J 10 bases short, with 12 bases between. Participants spanned ages about 18 to 90 years and resided in about 25 US areas. Self-reported history from a screening survey and questionnaire set each donor's cohort. Symptom resolution, clearance, or two negative PCRs marked donors in Cohort 3 as recovered. Only in-frame clones appear in the TCRdb table, and some are missing; sequencing was by immunoSEQ multiplex PCR. The repertoire holds more than 400,000 clones, about nine tenths seen once, with 0.65% to 0.9% in the top ten.

The source is a young woman who had recovered from COVID-19. The V gene is TRBV28, the J gene TRBJ2-7; weak D call: TRBD1 (6 bases). The specimen was PBMCs or T cells enriched from blood (not recorded which). The CDR3 here is CASSRTAVQYF. For the CDR3, the DNA is TGTGCCAGCAGTCGGACAGCGGTACAGTACTTC.